This TCR beta chain originates from a study of technical replicates of blood from a few donors. Produced via immunoSEQ multiplex PCR; TCRdb's table is partial and in-frame only. The sample includes 55,000 to 75,000 clones, 91% of them seen just once. Sample: PBMCs. The TCR was taken from a human donor in good health. Some clones in this sample may be carry-over from other donors' samples.

The CDR3 DNA follows: TGTGCCAGCAGAGCAAGGACAGGGGGCCTGTACGAGCAGTACTTC. Its translation: CASRARTGGLYEQYF. The V gene is TRBV2, the J gene TRBJ2-7; 11 nucleotides line up with TRBD1. Looked up from germline, CDR1 is SNHLY and CDR2 is FYNNEI. This CDR3 is 15 amino acids long. V was pared by 6 bases and J by 4 bases, with 8 bases of the junction left unmatched.